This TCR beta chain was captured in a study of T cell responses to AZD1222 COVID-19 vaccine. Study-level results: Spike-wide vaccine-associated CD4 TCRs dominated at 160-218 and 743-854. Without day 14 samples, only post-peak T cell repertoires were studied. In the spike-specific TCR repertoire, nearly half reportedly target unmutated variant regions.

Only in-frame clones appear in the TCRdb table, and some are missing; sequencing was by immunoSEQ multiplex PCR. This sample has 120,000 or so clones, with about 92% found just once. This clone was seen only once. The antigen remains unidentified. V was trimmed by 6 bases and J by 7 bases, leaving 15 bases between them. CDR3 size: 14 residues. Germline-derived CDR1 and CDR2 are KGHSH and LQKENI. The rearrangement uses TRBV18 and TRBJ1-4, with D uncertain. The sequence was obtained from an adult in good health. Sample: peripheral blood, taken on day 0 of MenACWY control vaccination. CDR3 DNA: TGTGCCAGCTCGGCTGCGGGGATGGGTGAAAAACTGTTTTTT. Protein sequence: CASSAAGMGEKLFF.